This entry lists 3 T cell receptor beta chains sequenced from one sample in a study of Ad26.COV2.S vaccination and SARS-CoV-2 variants. Sequencing used immunoSEQ multiplex PCR; TCRdb keeps in-frame clones, though not all of them. The sample has around 450,000 clones; 70% to 90% are singletons. The treatment: about 20 received Ad26.COV2.S at low or high dose, single or two shots; 5 received placebo; per-sample allocation not given. Sample collection was performed on day 63 after the first vaccine or placebo injection. Here the sequenced sample was peripheral blood, taken in a trial of Ad26.COV2.S vaccine versus placebo. The receptor set was obtained from a person between 18 and 65 years old who received the Ad26.COV2.S COVID-19 vaccine or a placebo.

The chain combines TRBV7-2 with TRBJ2-1; 8 bases are shared with TRBD2. Per the germline V gene, CDR1 is SGHTA and CDR2 is FQGNSA. Trimming took 5 bases from V and 4 from J; bases not matched to a gene: 7. The CDR3 runs to 15 residues. The CDR3 DNA follows: TGTGCCAGCAGCCCTCCGGGACTAGAATACAATGAGCAGTTCTTC. Amino acid sequence: CASSPPGLEYNEQFF.

V and J are TRBV28 and TRBJ2-7; possibly TRBD1 for D (6 bases). Germline CDR1 reads MDHEN; CDR2 reads SYDVKM. Deletions cut 4 bases from V and 2 bases from J, with 18 bases between. The CDR3 runs 16 residues. The CDR3 loop reads CASSSLGARDAYEQYF. CDR3 DNA sequence: TGTGCCAGCAGTTCCTTGGGGGCCAGAGACGCCTACGAGCAGTACTTC.

This clone was detected only once. The chain links TRBV5-1 to TRBJ2-5; no firm D call. Germline values: CDR1 SGHRS, CDR2 YFSETQ. The CDR3 sequence is 17 residues long. Between the trimmed V and J ends, which lost 7 bases and 1 base, there was a span of 23 bases. The CDR3 protein is CASGLGSDGRSQETQYF. CDR3 in DNA: TGCGCCAGCGGCCTCGGTTCGGACGGCCGGTCCCAAGAGACCCAGTACTTC. Full variable domain (rest looked up from reference TRBV5-1 and TRBJ2-5): KAGVTQTPRYLIKTRGQQVTLSCSPISGHRSVSWYQQTPGQGLQFLFEYFSETQRNKGNFPGRFSGRQFSNSRSEMNVSTLELGDSALYLCASGLGSDGRSQETQYFGPGTRLLVL.